This T cell receptor beta chain appears in the sequencing data of a study of shared clonotypes between healthy human individuals. Selected positively for CCR7 and CD45RO-negative, naive CD8 cells excluded terminally differentiated effector memory CD45RA+ cells. The protocol was immunoSEQ multiplex PCR, while the TCRdb copy is restricted to in-frame clones and leaves out a portion. The data contain over 2,000,000 clones, around 93% of them singletons. Germline V lookup: CDR1 SGHRS, CDR2 YFSETQ. V lost 5 bases and J 3 bases, leaving 17 bases between the germline ends. The CDR3 consists of 15 residues. Remarks on this clone: Antigen specificity is unknown.

Study-wide points: Approximately 5% of naive CD4 clonotypes were shared across a few donors.

This TCR was recovered from a young man in good health. Some clones in this sample may be carry-over from other donors' samples. The chain joins TRBV5-1 to TRBJ1-2; possibly TRBD1 for D (6 bases). The specimen was naive CD8+ T cells from PBMCs. CDR3 DNA: TGCGCCAGCAGTAACACAGGGTTCGATGACTATGGCTACACCTTC. Translation: CASSNTGFDDYGYTF.